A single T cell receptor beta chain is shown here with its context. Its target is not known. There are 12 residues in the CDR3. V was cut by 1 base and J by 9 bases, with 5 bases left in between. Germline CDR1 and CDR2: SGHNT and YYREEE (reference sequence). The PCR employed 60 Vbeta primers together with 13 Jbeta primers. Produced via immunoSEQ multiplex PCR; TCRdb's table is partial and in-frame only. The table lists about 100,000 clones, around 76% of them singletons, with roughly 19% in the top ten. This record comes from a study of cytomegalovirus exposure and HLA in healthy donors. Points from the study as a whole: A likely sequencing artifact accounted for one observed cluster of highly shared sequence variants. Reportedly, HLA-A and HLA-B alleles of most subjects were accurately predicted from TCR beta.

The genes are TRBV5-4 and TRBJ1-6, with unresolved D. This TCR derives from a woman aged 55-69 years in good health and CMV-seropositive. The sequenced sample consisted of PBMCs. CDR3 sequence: CASSLPFSPLHF. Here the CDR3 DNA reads TGTGCCAGCAGCTTGCCATTTTCACCCCTCCACTTT.